The 2 T cell receptor beta chains given below trace back to one sample, sequenced in a study of vaccination effects on CD4 cells after COVID-19. ViraFEST assay sequencing came after antigen-specific CD4+ T cells were expanded with viral peptide pools. Subsequent to roughly 9 days of culture, CD4+ T cells were isolated. Vaccinated participants had no history of SARS-CoV-2 infection and tested negative for nucleocapsid antibodies. The table came from immunoSEQ multiplex PCR; TCRdb's copy has only in-frame clones and leaves some out. The repertoire consists of 67,000 or so clones, with approximately 79% occurring once and the leading ten covering over 4%. Their specific antigens are unknown. The source was CD4+ T cells from PBMCs cultured with HCoV-OC43 spike peptides, collected before COVID-19 vaccination. Noted subset: HCoV-OC43 spike overlapping peptide pool stimulation. The receptors shown here come from a human donor who received a COVID-19 vaccine.

This clone appeared a single time. The chain is built from TRBV7-2 and TRBJ2-3, with D unresolved. Trimming took 3 bases from V and 0 from J, leaving 10 bases between them. CDR3 length: 15 residues. From germline, CDR1 is SGHTA and CDR2 FQGNSA. CDR3 bases: TGTGCCAGCAGCTTTGTACCTCTTAGCACAGATACGCAGTATTTT. Amino acid sequence: CASSFVPLSTDTQYF.

This clone was observed a few times. The chain uses TRBV6-4 and TRBJ1-3, with no clear D. The CDR3 is made up of 15 amino acids. V dropped 5 bases and J dropped 0 bases, with 11 bases sitting between them. Germline V lookup: CDR1 MRHNA, CDR2 SNTAGT. CDR3 amino acids: CASSKDGNSGNTIYF. The CDR3 nucleotides are TGTGCCAGCAGTAAAGACGGTAACTCTGGAAACACCATATATTTT.